Each of the 29 T cell receptor beta chains below was sequenced from the same sample in a study of cytomegalovirus exposure and HLA in healthy donors. PCR primers comprised 60 Vbeta and 13 Jbeta primers. Some clones are missing from TCRdb's copy, which holds only in-frame ones; the method was immunoSEQ multiplex PCR. The data show about 140,000 clones, about 75% seen once. The sequencing input was PBMCs. The receptors here all came from a woman aged 30 to 39 in good health and CMV-seronegative.

This chain joins TRBV4-1 and TRBJ1-5; D call uncertain. The CDR3 totals 15 residues. Germline CDR1 and CDR2: MGHRA and YSYEKL. Trimming took 0 bases from V and 2 from J, leaving 8 bases between them. The chain's CDR3 is CASSQELGGNQPQHF. CDR3 coding DNA: TGCGCCAGCAGCCAAGAACTCGGGGGCAATCAGCCCCAGCATTTT.

Only a few counts were recorded for this clone. J is TRBJ2-1 and V is TRBV7-2; 7 nucleotides align to TRBD1. The CDR3 has 15 residues. The germline V gene encodes CDR1 SGHTA and CDR2 FQGNSA. J was trimmed by 2 bases and V by 1 base; bases with no gene match: 2. The CDR3 bases are TGTGCCAGCAGCTTAGACAGGGGCGCCTACAATGAGCAGTTCTTC. Translated: CASSLDRGAYNEQFF.

This chain connects TRBV20-1 to TRBJ2-3, with D hard to call. This CDR3 region has 11 residues. CDR1 DFQATT and CDR2 SNEGSKA come from the germline V gene (reference sequence). V was clipped by 7 bases and J by 6 bases, with 11 bases between them. The CDR3 nucleotides are TGCAGTGTACGGAGAGTGGATACGCAGTATTTT. It translates to CSVRRVDTQYF.

This clone was counted once. The rearrangement links TRBV5-1 to TRBJ2-5, with 8 bases fitting TRBD1. Germline V gene sequence: CDR1 SGHRS, CDR2 YFSETQ. The CDR3 consists of 14 residues. Trimming removed 4 bases from V and 5 bases from J; junction bases left unmatched: 7. CDR3 in amino acids: CASSREDRVETQYF. CDR3 sequence (DNA): TGCGCCAGCAGCAGAGAGGACAGGGTGGAGACCCAGTACTTC.

The chain combines TRBV5-1 with TRBJ2-2; perhaps TRBD2 as D (6 bases). Germline lookup yields CDR1 SGHRS and CDR2 YFSETQ. The CDR3 runs 16 residues. With 1 base removed from V and 2 bases from J, the gap between germline ends came to 12 bases. The DNA for the CDR3 is TGCGCCAGCAGCTTGCTACTAGCCACCAACACCGGGGAGCTGTTTTTT. Protein: CASSLLLATNTGELFF.

In its sample, this clone was seen a few times. The chain carries TRBV5-1 and TRBJ2-1; 9 bases are shared with TRBD1. Losses at the gene ends were 3 bases for V and 7 bases for J; bases not matched to a gene: 11. Germline CDR1 SGHRS, CDR2 YFSETQ. CDR3 length: 16 amino acids. For the CDR3, the DNA is TGCGCCAGCAGCTGGGGGGACAGGGCGTTTCTAAATGAGCAGTTCTTC. Its translation is CASSWGDRAFLNEQFF.

CDR3 region: CASSLSPGALHSNEQYF. In nucleotides, the CDR3 is TGTGCCAGCAGCTTATCCCCGGGAGCACTCCATTCTAACGAGCAGTACTTC. The chain joins TRBV11-2 to TRBJ2-7; TRBD2 might be the D (6 bases). The CDR3 is 17 residues long. CDR1 SGHAT and CDR2 FQNNGV come from the germline V gene. The V end lost 2 bases, the J end lost 5 bases, and 22 bases lay between the germline ends.

This clone was detected once. V and J are TRBV19 and TRBJ2-6; 10 bases match TRBD1. The CDR3 is 16 residues long. The junction had 5 bases not matched to a gene; V was cut back by 7 bases and J by 2 bases. The V gene's germline CDR1 is LNHDA and CDR2 SQIVND (reference sequence). This CDR3 is CASNMGQGTGANVLTF. The CDR3 region has the DNA TGTGCCAGTAATATGGGACAGGGGACTGGGGCCAACGTCCTGACTTTC.

As DNA, the CDR3 is TGTGCCAGCAGTGACCCGGACAGGAACTATGGCTACACCTTC. It is translated as CASSDPDRNYGYTF. The chain joins TRBV27 to TRBJ1-2, with 7 bases fitting TRBD1. CDR1 is MNHEY and CDR2 is SMNVEV in the germline V gene (reference sequence). V gave up 5 bases and J gave up 2 bases; unmatched junction bases: 5. The length of the CDR3 is 14 residues.

The chain carries TRBV2 and TRBJ2-2, with 7 bases lining up with TRBD2. Germline CDR1 reads SNHLY; CDR2 reads FYNNEI. Losses at the gene ends were 7 bases for V and 1 base for J; bases not matched to a gene: 3. CDR3 length equals 14 residues. The CDR3 nucleotides read TGTGCCAGCAAGCAGCGGGGGAACACCGGGGAGCTGTTTTTT. It specifies CASKQRGNTGELFF.

Concerning this clone itself: A read error may account for a junction end that differs from germline. This sample includes further DNA sequences coding for the same CDR3. The gene calls are TRBV5-5 and TRBJ1-1, with a possible D match to TRBD1 (5 bases). The germline V gene has CDR1 SGHKS and CDR2 YYEKEE (reference sequence). This CDR3 region has 14 residues. CDR3: CASSWEGMNTEAFF. CDR3 bases: TGCGCCAGCAGCTGGGAGGGGATGAACACTGAAGCTTTCTTT.

V gene TRBV29-1 combines with J gene TRBJ1-6, with 11 bases identical to TRBD1. The length of the CDR3 is 18 residues. Germline V gives CDR1 SQVTM, CDR2 ANQGSEA. After removal of 4 bases from V and 2 bases from J, the junction contained 10 bases not matched to a gene. The CDR3 protein is CSVVTGTGGVAYNSPLHF. CDR3 coding DNA: TGCAGCGTTGTTACCGGGACAGGGGGGGTAGCCTATAATTCACCCCTCCACTTT.

V gene TRBV29-1 combines with J gene TRBJ2-2; perhaps TRBD2 as D (5 bases). The CDR3 runs 19 residues. V shed 0 bases and J shed 1 base, with 21 bases lying between them. Germline V lookup: CDR1 SQVTM, CDR2 ANQGSEA. The CDR3, as DNA: TGCAGCGTTGAAGATCCCGTAGGTAGAGGGAGTGGGAACACCGGGGAGCTGTTTTTT. This codes for CSVEDPVGRGSGNTGELFF.

Regarding this clone: In the same sample, other DNA sequences code for this CDR3. The chain combines TRBV6-5 with TRBJ1-1; 7 nucleotides match TRBD1. The CDR3 is 14 residues long. Per the germline V gene, CDR1 is MNHEY and CDR2 is SVGAGI. Trimming at V came to 6 bases and at J to 0 bases, leaving 4 bases not matched to a gene. This CDR3 reads CASRNRGLNTEAFF. CDR3 sequence (DNA): TGTGCCAGCAGGAACAGGGGTCTGAACACTGAAGCTTTCTTT.

This clone was seen only a few times. This sequence joins TRBV4-1 and TRBJ2-1; 11 bases align to TRBD2. Trimming cost V 0 bases and J 3 bases; bases outside gene matches: 7. CDR1 and CDR2 (germline): MGHRA, YSYEKL. CDR3 size: 18 residues. The CDR3 spells CASSQDRLAGGDYNEQFF. The CDR3 DNA reads TGCGCCAGCAGCCAAGATCGTCTAGCGGGGGGAGACTACAATGAGCAGTTCTTC.

The V and J genes are TRBV18 and TRBJ2-3; 10 bases match TRBD1. With 2 bases clipped from V and 1 base from J, the junction kept 0 bases outside the gene matches. Germline V gives CDR1 KGHSH, CDR2 LQKENI. This CDR3 is built from 15 residues. The CDR3 loop reads CASSPGTGGTDTQYF. The CDR3 bases are TGTGCCAGCTCACCAGGGACAGGGGGCACAGATACGCAGTATTTT.

The chain combines TRBV11-2 with TRBJ2-5, with D perhaps TRBD2 (5 bases). This CDR3 has 14 residues. Per the germline V gene, CDR1 is SGHAT and CDR2 is FQNNGV. The V end lost 5 bases, the J end lost 4 bases, and 14 bases lay between the germline ends. CDR3 loop: CASSHRGQGETQYF. CDR3 DNA: TGTGCCAGCAGCCATCGAGGGCAAGGAGAGACCCAGTACTTC.

The V gene is TRBV19, the J gene TRBJ2-3; D is uncertain. Germline values: CDR1 LNHDA, CDR2 SQIVND (reference sequence). This CDR3 is built from 13 residues. Trimming left V 1 base short and J 6 bases short, with 8 bases between. The CDR3 loop is CASSIGPEDTQYF. DNA for the CDR3: TGTGCCAGTAGTATAGGCCCGGAGGATACGCAGTATTTT.

The V gene is TRBV7-9, the J gene TRBJ1-4; D may be TRBD1 (5 bases). The CDR3 has 16 amino acids. V was shortened by 7 bases and J by 5 bases, with 20 bases between the two germline ends. From germline, CDR1 is SEHNR and CDR2 FQNEAQ (reference sequence). The CDR3 DNA reads TGTGCCAGCAATCCTTACGGCGGGACGGAGAATGAAAAACTGTTTTTT. This codes for CASNPYGGTENEKLFF.

V and J are TRBV4-1 and TRBJ1-1, with D possibly matching TRBD1 (6 bases). CDR1 and CDR2 from the germline V gene are MGHRA and YSYEKL. This CDR3 has 17 residues. Between the trimmed V and J ends, which lost 0 bases and 3 bases, there was a span of 17 bases. CDR3 sequence: CASSQDYRTVGHTEAFF. Here the CDR3 DNA reads TGCGCCAGCAGCCAAGATTATCGGACAGTAGGACACACTGAAGCTTTCTTT.

The gene calls are TRBV5-6 and TRBJ2-1; D gene uncertain. This CDR3 contains 14 residues. CDR1 is SGHDT and CDR2 is YYEEEE in the germline V gene. V lost 0 bases, J lost 8 bases, and 12 bases lay in between. CDR3 residues: CASSLGLIEYEQFF. The CDR3 DNA follows: TGTGCCAGCAGCTTGGGACTTATAGAGTATGAGCAGTTCTTC.

The chain uses TRBV28 and TRBJ2-7, with 7 positions matching TRBD1. The germline V gene has CDR1 MDHEN and CDR2 SYDVKM. V shed 5 bases, J shed 6 bases, and the junction held 10 bases outside the gene matches. This CDR3 is built from 14 residues. CDR3 bases: TGTGCCAGCAGTGGATCGACAGGGTCTATCGAGCAGTACTTC. Amino acids: CASSGSTGSIEQYF.

The CDR3 spells CASSLDKQQPQHF. In DNA, the CDR3 is TGTGCCAGCAGCCTCGACAAGCAGCAGCCCCAGCATTTT. The rearrangement uses TRBV7-2 and TRBJ1-5, with no clear D. Trimming shortened V by 5 bases and J by 7 bases, and 12 bases separated the two germline ends. This CDR3 has 13 amino acids. The V gene's germline CDR1 is SGHTA and CDR2 FQGNSA.

The chain has TRBV29-1 and TRBJ1-1; 9 bases align to TRBD1. CDR1 is SQVTM, CDR2 ANQGSEA, per germline. The CDR3 contains 18 residues. J was trimmed by 1 base and V by 4 bases; bases with no gene match: 16. The DNA of the CDR3 is TGCAGCGTTGGGGGTACGGGACAGGGACGTCTTGGGAACACTGAAGCTTTCTTT. Its protein is CSVGGTGQGRLGNTEAFF.

The V gene is TRBV18, the J gene TRBJ1-5; tentative D call: TRBD1 (6 bases). CDR3 size: 15 residues. Germline CDR1 KGHSH, CDR2 LQKENI. V was clipped by 3 bases and J by 1 base, with 10 bases between them. The CDR3 coding sequence is TGTGCCAGCTCACCGAGTAGGGGGAGCAATCAGCCCCAGCATTTT. Its protein is CASSPSRGSNQPQHF.

This clone was recorded once. The CDR3 region has the DNA TGTGCCAGCAGCTTAAGTACTGTCTACGAGCAGTACTTC. It specifies CASSLSTVYEQYF. J is TRBJ2-5 and V is TRBV7-2, with D unresolved. TRBJ2-7 matches the DNA end more closely, so the J call is doubtful. CDR1 SGHTA and CDR2 FQGNSA come from the germline V gene. CDR3 length: 13 amino acids.

This chain links TRBV4-1 with TRBJ2-3, with 11 nucleotides matching TRBD1. Unmatched junction bases numbered 6, after V lost 1 base and J lost 6 bases. The germline gives CDR1 MGHRA, CDR2 YSYEKL. The CDR3 extends over 16 amino acids. The CDR3 DNA sequence: TGCGCCAGCAGCCAAGGGGCGGACAGGGGGCTGGATACGCAGTATTTT. Its translation is CASSQGADRGLDTQYF.

This chain joins TRBV28 and TRBJ2-7, with a tentative D call TRBD1 (6 bases). The CDR3 has 15 residues. V was pared by 4 bases and J by 5 bases, with 18 bases between. CDR1 and CDR2 (germline): MDHEN, SYDVKM. CDR3 region: CASSSGGTGNHEQYF. In nucleotides, the CDR3 is TGTGCCAGCAGTTCTGGGGGAACAGGGAACCACGAGCAGTACTTC.

In nucleotides, the CDR3 is TGTGCCAGCAGGGACAGGGCCTTCACAGATACGCAGTATTTT. The encoded protein is CASRDRAFTDTQYF. V usage is TRBV28 and J usage is TRBJ2-3; 8 bases match TRBD1. The V gene end was trimmed by 6 bases and the J gene end by 2 bases; junction bases not matched to a gene: 4. CDR1 and CDR2 (germline): MDHEN, SYDVKM. The CDR3 is 14 amino acids. The full variable domain, its missing parts supplied by reference TRBV28 and TRBJ2-3, is DVKVTQSSRYLVKRTGEKVFLECVQDMDHENMFWYRQDPGLGLRLIYFSYDVKMKEKGDIPEGYSVSREKKERFSLILESASTNQTSMYLCASRDRAFTDTQYFGPGTRLTVL.